The rows below give T cell receptor beta chains drawn from one sample of a study of blood T cell repertoires in COVID-19. The protocol was immunoSEQ multiplex PCR, while the TCRdb copy is restricted to in-frame clones and leaves out a portion. Among over 200,000 clones listed, roughly 84% were seen once. Sequencing input: PBMCs or T cells enriched from blood (not recorded which). These receptors originate from a woman aged 40-49 years who had recovered from COVID-19. The CDR3 runs from the conserved cysteine through the conserved F or W. The D gene is left open where the match is weak. Not every row has a clone size; where given, it reads once, few, many or a size class.

V: TRBV4-3
size: NA
D: TRBD1
J: TRBJ2-6
DNA: TGCGCCAGCAGCCGCGGGACAGGGATCGGGGCCAACGTCCTGACTTTC
CDR3: CASSRGTGIGANVLTF

V: TRBV6-2/TRBV6-3
size: NA
D: NA
J: TRBJ1-1
DNA: TGTGCCAGCAGTCCGATCAGGGTGGACACTGAAGCTTTCTTT
CDR3: CASSPIRVDTEAFF

V: TRBV7-2
size: NA
D: NA
J: TRBJ2-1
DNA: TGTGCCAGCAGTCCCCCCGGCTCCTACAATGAGCAGTTCTTC
CDR3: CASSPPGSYNEQFF

V: TRBV7-3
size: NA
D: TRBD2
J: TRBJ2-3
DNA: TGTGCCAGCAGCTTACGGGGACTAGCGGGAGCGACAGATACGCAGTATTTT
CDR3: CASSLRGLAGATDTQYF

V: TRBV29-1
size: few
D: NA
J: TRBJ2-7
DNA: TGCAGCGTGGGAGGTGGTTCCTACGAGCAGTACTTC
CDR3: CSVGGGSYEQYF

V: TRBV11-2
size: NA
D: TRBD2
J: TRBJ2-3
DNA: TGTGCCAGCAGCTACACTAGCGGGAGCACAGATACGCAGTATTTT
CDR3: CASSYTSGSTDTQYF

V: TRBV28
size: NA
D: TRBD2
J: TRBJ2-3
DNA: TGTGCCAGCAGTTTATTCTCTAGCGGGAGATATACGCAGTATTTT
CDR3: CASSLFSSGRYTQYF

V: TRBV5-4
size: NA
D: TRBD1
J: TRBJ2-2
DNA: TGTGCCAGCAGTGAGAGGACAGGGGACACCGGGGAGCTGTTTTTT
CDR3: CASSERTGDTGELFF

V: TRBV10-3
size: NA
D: NA
J: TRBJ2-3
DNA: TGTGCCATCAGTCTCGGAGGGGCCACAGATACGCAGTATTTT
CDR3: CAISLGGATDTQYF

V: TRBV27
size: NA
D: NA
J: TRBJ1-4
DNA: TGTGCCAGCAGATCTTCCGAGCGGAATGAAAAACTGTTTTTT
CDR3: CASRSSERNEKLFF

V: TRBV3-1/TRBV3-2
size: NA
D: NA
J: TRBJ1-5
DNA: TGTGCCAGCAGCGCGACAGCAAATCAGCCCCAGCATTTT
CDR3: CASSATANQPQHF

V: TRBV28
size: NA
D: TRBD1
J: TRBJ1-1
DNA: TGTGCCAGCAGTGACGGACAGGACACTCTTTACACTGAAGCTTTCTTT
CDR3: CASSDGQDTLYTEAFF

V: TRBV5-1
size: NA
D: TRBD1
J: TRBJ1-2
DNA: TGCGCCAGCAGCTTGGGGGGGACAGACTATGGCTACACCTTC
CDR3: CASSLGGTDYGYTF

V: TRBV11-2
size: NA
D: NA
J: TRBJ2-7
DNA: TGTGCCAGCAGCTTTTCCGGGACTGACTCCTACGAGCAGTACTTC
CDR3: CASSFSGTDSYEQYF

V: TRBV6-6
size: NA
D: TRBD2
J: TRBJ2-1
DNA: TGTGCCAGCAGTTACTCTACAAGCGGGGCCTACAATGAGCAGTTCTTC
CDR3: CASSYSTSGAYNEQFF

V: TRBV19
size: NA
D: NA
J: TRBJ2-1
DNA: TGTGCCAGTAGCGTCCCTGGCGGGGTCTACAATGAGCAGTTCTTC
CDR3: CASSVPGGVYNEQFF

V: TRBV12-3/TRBV12-4
size: NA
D: NA
J: TRBJ2-3
DNA: TGTGCCAGCAGTCGGGACACAGATACGCAGTATTTT
CDR3: CASSRDTDTQYF

V: TRBV4-3
size: NA
D: TRBD2
J: TRBJ2-6
DNA: TGCGCCAGCAGCCAAACCCCAGAACGGGGAGGGCCTGGGGCCAACGTCCTGACTTTC
CDR3: CASSQTPERGGPGANVLTF

V: TRBV7-3
size: NA
D: NA
J: TRBJ2-2
DNA: TGTGCCAGCAGCTCAACCCCTCGGGACGGGGGGAACACCGGGGAGCTGTTTTTT
CDR3: CASSSTPRDGGNTGELFF

V: TRBV7-2
size: once
D: NA
J: TRBJ2-6
DNA: TGTGCCAGCTCGGTGGTTGGTGGGGCCAACGTCCTGACTTTC
CDR3: CASSVVGGANVLTF

V: TRBV3-1/TRBV3-2
size: NA
D: TRBD2
J: TRBJ2-3
DNA: TGTGCCAGCAGCCATCGGACTAGCGGGGGTAGAGATACGCAGTATTTT
CDR3: CASSHRTSGGRDTQYF

V: TRBV12-2
size: NA
D: NA
J: TRBJ1-2
DNA: TGTGCAAGTCGCTTCCGGGGTAGCTATGGCTACACCTTC
CDR3: CASRFRGSYGYTF

V: TRBV11-3
size: NA
D: NA
J: TRBJ1-1
DNA: TGTGCCAGCAGCCGCCCCGGGATTAGGGACACTGAAGCTTTCTTT
CDR3: CASSRPGIRDTEAFF

V: TRBV5-1
size: NA
D: TRBD1
J: TRBJ2-1
DNA: TGCGCCAGCAGCGCCATGACAGGGACCTCCTACAATGAGCAGTTCTTC
CDR3: CASSAMTGTSYNEQFF

V: TRBV18
size: few
D: NA
J: TRBJ2-2
DNA: TGTGCCAGCTCACGTACCCTTGGAGCTACCGGGGAGCTGTTTTTT
CDR3: CASSRTLGATGELFF

V: TRBV7-8
size: NA
D: NA
J: TRBJ1-4
DNA: TGTGCCAGCAGCTTAGGGCAGATTACCGAAAAACTGTTTTTT
CDR3: CASSLGQITEKLFF

V: TRBV5-1
size: NA
D: TRBD2
J: TRBJ2-1
DNA: TGCGCCAGCAGCTCGCAACTAGCGGGAGGCCTAAATGAGCAGTTCTTC
CDR3: CASSSQLAGGLNEQFF

V: TRBV19
size: NA
D: NA
J: TRBJ2-3
DNA: TGTGCCAGTAGTAGGCGGCGCCTTGGCACAGATACGCAGTATTTT
CDR3: CASSRRRLGTDTQYF

V: TRBV6-5
size: NA
D: TRBD1
J: TRBJ2-7
DNA: TGTGCCAGCAGTCCGGGACAGGGGGCTAACGAGCAGTACTTC
CDR3: CASSPGQGANEQYF

V: TRBV5-6
size: NA
D: NA
J: TRBJ1-2
DNA: TGTGCCAGCAGCTTGATCGGACAAAACTATGGCTACACCTTC
CDR3: CASSLIGQNYGYTF

V: TRBV7-2
size: NA
D: TRBD1
J: TRBJ1-2
DNA: TGTGCCAGCAGCCAGGGACAGGCCCTCGGGGGCTACACCTTC
CDR3: CASSQGQALGGYTF

V: TRBV29-1
size: NA
D: TRBD1
J: TRBJ2-1
DNA: TGCAGCGTCGTCCCGGGACAGGGAAACAATGAGCAGTTCTTC
CDR3: CSVVPGQGNNEQFF

V: TRBV28
size: NA
D: TRBD1
J: TRBJ1-4
DNA: TGTGCCACGACAGGGGGGAAAGAAAAACTGTTTTTT
CDR3: CATTGGKEKLFF

V: TRBV7-2
size: NA
D: NA
J: TRBJ1-5
DNA: TGTGCCAGCAGCACTTCACAGGGCTGGAATCAGCCCCAGCATTTT
CDR3: CASSTSQGWNQPQHF

V: TRBV19
size: NA
D: TRBD1
J: TRBJ1-2
DNA: TGTGCCAGTAATTCGATACAGGGGTTTCGTCCTAACTATGGCTACACCTTC
CDR3: CASNSIQGFRPNYGYTF

V: TRBV18
size: NA
D: NA
J: TRBJ1-2
DNA: TGTGCCAGCTCACCAGCCTCCGGGGGGTATGGCTACACCTTC
CDR3: CASSPASGGYGYTF

V: TRBV5-1
size: NA
D: TRBD1
J: TRBJ2-2
DNA: TGCGCCAGCAGCTTGGACAGGGGGCTTTACACCGGGGAGCTGTTTTTT
CDR3: CASSLDRGLYTGELFF

V: TRBV28
size: NA
D: NA
J: TRBJ1-2
DNA: TGTGCCAGCAGTTTAAGGTGGGGGCTAGACTATGGCTACACCTTC
CDR3: CASSLRWGLDYGYTF

V: TRBV19
size: NA
D: NA
J: TRBJ2-5
DNA: TGTGCCAGTAGTATAGATGCAGGATTGGGGACCCAGTACTTC
CDR3: CASSIDAGLGTQYF

V: TRBV21-1
size: NA
D: NA
J: TRBJ1-5
DNA: TGTGCCAGCTGCCGGACACCTAATCAGCCCCAGCATTTT
CDR3: CASCRTPNQPQHF

V: TRBV5-1
size: NA
D: NA
J: TRBJ1-2
DNA: TGCGCCAGCAGCTTGGTATTAGGGGCGGATGGCTACACCTTC
CDR3: CASSLVLGADGYTF

V: TRBV5-8
size: NA
D: TRBD1
J: TRBJ1-1
DNA: TGTGCCAGCAGCTTGGACAGGGGGAACACTGAAGCTTTCTTT
CDR3: CASSLDRGNTEAFF

V: TRBV28
size: few
D: NA
J: TRBJ1-1
DNA: TGTGCCAGCAGTTTACCTCTGGGGGCAGGGGACGCTGAAGCTTTCTTT
CDR3: CASSLPLGAGDAEAFF

V: TRBV19
size: NA
D: NA
J: TRBJ2-2
DNA: TGTGCTTCGAGACAGGACACCGGGGAGCTGTTTTTT
CDR3: CASRQDTGELFF

V: TRBV3-1/TRBV3-2
size: few
D: NA
J: TRBJ1-3
DNA: TGTGCCAGCAGCCAAGAAAGTATACCCACAGAAGTGAACACCATATATTTT
CDR3: CASSQESIPTEVNTIYF

V: TRBV7-2
size: NA
D: TRBD2
J: TRBJ2-2
DNA: TGTGCCAGCAGCTTGGCGGGAGACAGCACCGGGGAGCTGTTTTTT
CDR3: CASSLAGDSTGELFF

V: TRBV7-6
size: NA
D: NA
J: TRBJ2-2
DNA: TGTGCCAGCAGCTTTTTATCCGGGGAGCTGTTTTTT
CDR3: CASSFLSGELFF

V: TRBV10-3
size: NA
D: TRBD1
J: TRBJ2-7
DNA: TGTGCCATCAGTGGGGACAGAAGATACGAGCAGTACTTC
CDR3: CAISGDRRYEQYF

V: TRBV5-1
size: few
D: TRBD2
J: TRBJ2-7
DNA: TGCGCCAGCAGCACGGCCCCGACTAGCGGGACGTACGAGCAGTACTTC
CDR3: CASSTAPTSGTYEQYF